The rows below give T cell receptor beta chains drawn from one sample of a study of T-cell memory formation after mild COVID-19. A single record per CDR3 protein comes from TCRdb applying MiXCR to the 5' RACE reads. The repertoire includes some 150,000 distinct CDR3 sequences, over 15% of them detected once, and under 2.5% sits in the top ten. The specimen sequenced was PBMCs or a T cell subset sorted from them (not recorded which). Source of these receptors: an adult woman who had mild COVID-19 (a few samples of this study predate the infection). Cell type and time point are not known. The conserved cysteine and the conserved F or W are not part of the CDR3 here.

j_call: TRBJ2-7
v_call: TRBV20-1
cdr3_aa: SAASKRGMSYEQY

j_call: TRBJ2-7
v_call: TRBV10-3
cdr3_aa: AISESRGGASYEQY

j_call: TRBJ1-2
v_call: TRBV12-3/TRBV12-4
cdr3_aa: ASSSSGPDYGYT

j_call: TRBJ2-4
v_call: TRBV25-1
cdr3_aa: ASSEGWRNIQY

j_call: TRBJ2-7
v_call: TRBV5-1
cdr3_aa: ASSLAPYEQY

j_call: TRBJ2-5
v_call: TRBV6-6
cdr3_aa: ASRRTGGETQY

j_call: TRBJ2-1
v_call: TRBV7-6
cdr3_aa: ASSYRSSGGARDEQF

j_call: TRBJ2-2
v_call: TRBV20-1
cdr3_aa: SATKGASNTGELF

j_call: TRBJ2-5
v_call: TRBV7-3
cdr3_aa: ASSTGNQETQY

j_call: TRBJ1-5
v_call: TRBV25-1
cdr3_aa: ASSDRFDQPQH

j_call: TRBJ1-4
v_call: TRBV5-1
cdr3_aa: ASSSGQGANEKLF

j_call: TRBJ2-3
v_call: TRBV20-1
cdr3_aa: SARSGDESTDTQY

j_call: TRBJ1-1
v_call: TRBV3-1
cdr3_aa: ASSPQGANTEAF

j_call: TRBJ2-5
v_call: TRBV11-2
cdr3_aa: ASSLDQREDRGPKTQY

j_call: TRBJ2-7
v_call: TRBV6-2/TRBV6-3
cdr3_aa: ASRPRSNSYEQY

j_call: TRBJ2-3
v_call: TRBV7-2
cdr3_aa: ASSLSPPVTDTQY

j_call: TRBJ2-5
v_call: TRBV20-1
cdr3_aa: SAGEAPKETQY

j_call: TRBJ2-7
v_call: TRBV12-3/TRBV12-4
cdr3_aa: ASSFRSTYEQY

j_call: TRBJ1-2
v_call: TRBV3-1
cdr3_aa: ASSRDPGPEYGYT

j_call: TRBJ2-3
v_call: TRBV7-9
cdr3_aa: ASSGGTSGGRDTQY

j_call: TRBJ2-7
v_call: TRBV24-1
cdr3_aa: ATSDAGTGGYEQY

j_call: TRBJ1-1
v_call: TRBV20-1
cdr3_aa: SAPTPGRHNTEAF

j_call: TRBJ2-1
v_call: TRBV20-1
cdr3_aa: SARDPPSLNEQF

j_call: TRBJ1-6
v_call: TRBV5-1
cdr3_aa: ASSLAGTERSPLH

j_call: TRBJ1-2
v_call: TRBV6-4
cdr3_aa: ASSDHGRYGYT

j_call: TRBJ1-6
v_call: TRBV5-1
cdr3_aa: ASSLDAASTLNSPLH

j_call: TRBJ1-2
v_call: TRBV5-1
cdr3_aa: ASSFGTAIRANYGYT

j_call: TRBJ2-5
v_call: TRBV6-1
cdr3_aa: ASSRGLPVVPETQY

j_call: TRBJ2-1
v_call: TRBV5-4
cdr3_aa: ASSFPGTGLSSYNEQF

j_call: TRBJ2-5
v_call: TRBV12-3/TRBV12-4
cdr3_aa: ASSLPGTSRETQY

j_call: TRBJ1-1
v_call: TRBV5-1
cdr3_aa: ASSLVLVTEAF

j_call: TRBJ2-5
v_call: TRBV30
cdr3_aa: AWSVGLVRQETQY

j_call: TRBJ2-7
v_call: TRBV12-3/TRBV12-4
cdr3_aa: ASSLNRRYEQY

j_call: TRBJ2-2
v_call: TRBV9
cdr3_aa: ASSATRANTGELF

j_call: TRBJ2-7
v_call: TRBV16
cdr3_aa: ASSPQGVYEQY